The 9 T cell receptor beta chains presented below share a single source sample, sequenced in a study of cytomegalovirus exposure and HLA in healthy donors. PCR was performed using 60 Vbeta and 13 Jbeta primers. This table comes from immunoSEQ multiplex PCR, and its TCRdb copy is limited to in-frame clones, with some not included. The data show under 50,000 clones, 66% seen once. Sequencing was done on a sample of PBMCs. Source of these receptors: a middle-aged man in good health and CMV-seropositive.

V is TRBV7-2 and J is TRBJ1-1, with TRBD1 as a possible D gene (6 bases). Trimming removed 2 bases from V and 5 bases from J, with 12 bases in between. CDR1 is SGHTA and CDR2 is FQGNSA in the germline V gene. The CDR3 contains 14 residues. CDR3 sequence: CASSLRRGGTEAFF. CDR3 nucleotides: TGTGCCAGCAGCTTACGTAGGGGGGGGACTGAAGCTTTCTTT.

The chain carries TRBV28 and TRBJ1-5; no clear D gene. The CDR3 length is 13 residues. V was shortened by 8 bases and J by 4 bases, with 12 bases between the two germline ends. Germline lookup yields CDR1 MDHEN and CDR2 SYDVKM. The CDR3 DNA reads as TGTGCCAGCGAGGGCAGCCTTAATCAGCCCCAGCATTTT. Protein: CASEGSLNQPQHF.

The chain couples TRBV6-5 to TRBJ2-5, with 8 bases that match TRBD1. The V and J ends lost 2 bases and 4 bases, in that order; junction bases with no gene match: 3. Germline V gives CDR1 MNHEY, CDR2 SVGAGI. This CDR3 is built from 14 residues. For the CDR3, the DNA is TGTGCCAGCAGTTACACGGGACAGGCAGAGACCCAGTACTTC. Its translation: CASSYTGQAETQYF.

The chain employs TRBV30 and TRBJ2-1, with 11 positions matching TRBD2. The J segment lost 5 bases and the V segment lost 0 bases, leaving 9 bases of the junction unmatched. Germline loops: CDR1 GTSNPN, CDR2 SVGIG (reference sequence). This CDR3 contains 17 residues. For the CDR3, the DNA is TGTGCCTGGAGTGTGCTAGCGGGGGGCCCAGCCAACAATGAGCAGTTCTTC. Protein product: CAWSVLAGGPANNEQFF. The variable domain in full, completed from reference TRBV30 and TRBJ2-1, reads SQTIHQWPATLVQPVGSPLSLECTVEGTSNPNLYWYRQAAGRGLQLLFYSVGIGQISSEVPQNLSASRPQDRQFILSSKKLLLSDSGFYLCAWSVLAGGPANNEQFFGPGTRLTVL.

The chain links TRBV18 to TRBJ2-6, with 7 bases identical to TRBD2. Germline CDR1 reads KGHSH; CDR2 reads LQKENI. J gave up 12 bases and V 4 bases, and 9 bases lay outside the gene matches. CDR3 length equals 14 residues. The CDR3 protein is CASSLSEGGSVLTF. The CDR3 DNA sequence: TGTGCCAGCTCACTCTCAGAGGGAGGGAGCGTCCTGACTTTC.

The table lists this clone with a few counts. The rearrangement uses TRBV28 and TRBJ2-1; perhaps TRBD1 as D (5 bases). Per the germline V gene, CDR1 is MDHEN and CDR2 is SYDVKM. V dropped 6 bases and J dropped 3 bases, with 12 bases sitting between them. The CDR3 runs 14 residues. The CDR3, as DNA: TGTGCCAGCAGCCTGGCGCAGGGCTACAATGAGCAGTTCTTC. As protein: CASSLAQGYNEQFF.

Only a few counts were recorded for this clone. This chain connects TRBV6-5 to TRBJ2-1; 8 nucleotides match TRBD1. Looked up from germline, CDR1 is MNHEY and CDR2 is SVGAGI. The CDR3 contains 12 residues. V trimming: 5 bases; J trimming: 7 bases; junction bases outside the gene matches: 1. The CDR3, as DNA: TGTGCCAGCAGTCGGACAGGGAATGAGCAGTTCTTC. As protein: CASSRTGNEQFF.

A few counts support this clone. The genes are TRBV6-1 and TRBJ2-3; TRBD2 might be the D (6 bases). This CDR3 is 14 amino acids long. The germline gives CDR1 MNHNS, CDR2 SASEGT. Trimming removed 7 bases at V and 0 bases at J, with 11 bases between. Written as DNA, the CDR3 is TGTGCCAGCACTCTGGGGGGTAGCACAGATACGCAGTATTTT. Translating it yields CASTLGGSTDTQYF.

V is TRBV9 and J is TRBJ1-2; tentative D call: TRBD1 (6 bases). The germline gives CDR1 SGDLS, CDR2 YYNGEE. Deletions cut 2 bases from V and 7 bases from J, with 15 bases between. The CDR3 has 14 residues. The CDR3 DNA is TGTGCCAGCAGCGTGACTATGGGGGCCGGTGGCTACACCTTC. It yields the protein CASSVTMGAGGYTF.